Shown below are 8 T cell receptor beta chains from a single sample sequenced in a study of blood T cell repertoires in COVID-19. Clones were sequenced by immunoSEQ multiplex PCR, and TCRdb holds only the in-frame ones, with some missing. The sample shows roughly 180,000 clones, about 88% of them seen only once. Sequenced material: peripheral blood. All receptors come from a woman between 25 and 40 years old with active or convalescent COVID-19.

The V gene is TRBV2, the J gene TRBJ1-6; 10 bases map to TRBD1. V lost 0 bases and J lost 10; bases outside the gene matches: 3. This CDR3 comprises 15 residues. From germline, CDR1 is SNHLY and CDR2 FYNNEI. The CDR3 protein is CASSEAGTGDSPLHF. The CDR3 coding sequence is TGTGCCAGCAGTGAAGCCGGGACAGGGGACTCACCCCTCCACTTT.

The rearrangement links TRBV27 to TRBJ2-5; 15 bases line up with TRBD2. J gave up 3 bases and V 5 bases, and 10 bases lay outside the gene matches. The CDR3 sequence is 18 residues long. The germline V gene has CDR1 MNHEY and CDR2 SMNVEV (reference sequence). This chain's CDR3 is CASSPPRTSGGAKETQYF. CDR3 bases: TGTGCCAGCAGTCCCCCGAGGACTAGCGGGGGGGCAAAAGAGACCCAGTACTTC.

V gene TRBV11-2 combines with J gene TRBJ1-1; D is undetermined. Trimming cost V 1 base and J 3 bases, with 9 bases left between them. Germline values: CDR1 SGHAT, CDR2 FQNNGV. CDR3 size: 14 residues. The CDR3 region is CASSLAPVDTEAFF. CDR3 sequence (DNA): TGTGCCAGCAGCTTAGCCCCAGTGGACACTGAAGCTTTCTTT.

In DNA form, the CDR3 reads TGTGCCAGCAGCCTAGCAGGGACAGGGGTGGACACCATATATTTT. This gives the protein CASSLAGTGVDTIYF. J is TRBJ1-3 and V is TRBV4-2; 10 nucleotides line up with TRBD1. Trimming cost V 4 bases and J 8 bases; bases outside gene matches: 8. Germline V gene sequence: CDR1 LGHNA, CDR2 YNFKEQ. The CDR3 has 15 amino acids.

The V and J genes are TRBV6-5 and TRBJ2-3, with 7 nucleotides matching TRBD2. This CDR3 is built from 15 residues. Per the germline V gene, CDR1 is MNHEY and CDR2 is SVGAGI. The V and J ends lost 7 bases and 6 bases, in that order; junction bases with no gene match: 13. The CDR3 protein is CASTFRGGEGDTQYF. The CDR3 DNA reads as TGTGCCAGCACCTTCCGGGGAGGGGAAGGCGATACGCAGTATTTT.

In nucleotides, the CDR3 is TGTGCCACCAGCAGAGTCGGACAGGGGGAGAGGAATGAGCAGTTCTTC. It yields the protein CATSRVGQGERNEQFF. The chain uses TRBV15 and TRBJ2-1; 10 nucleotides agree with TRBD1. Germline loops: CDR1 LNHNV, CDR2 YYDKDF (reference sequence). The CDR3 contains 16 residues. The V gene end was trimmed by 1 base and the J gene end by 7 bases; junction bases not matched to a gene: 7.

V usage is TRBV28 and J usage is TRBJ1-1; D possibly corresponds to TRBD1 (6 bases). The CDR3 runs 15 residues. Trimming pared 5 bases from V and 1 base from J, leaving 14 bases between. Looked up from germline, CDR1 is MDHEN and CDR2 is SYDVKM. DNA of the CDR3: TGTGCCAGCAGTACCCTCTCGACAGGGAACACTGAAGCTTTCTTT. It is translated as CASSTLSTGNTEAFF. Supplemented by reference TRBV28 and TRBJ1-1, the full variable domain reads DVKVTQSSRYLVKRTGEKVFLECVQDMDHENMFWYRQDPGLGLRLIYFSYDVKMKEKGDIPEGYSVSREKKERFSLILESASTNQTSMYLCASSTLSTGNTEAFFGQGTRLTVV.

V gene TRBV11-2 combines with J gene TRBJ2-7; 9 nucleotides match TRBD2. Germline V lookup: CDR1 SGHAT, CDR2 FQNNGV. This CDR3 has 16 residues. V lost 1 base and J lost 0; bases outside the gene matches: 4. DNA for the CDR3: TGTGCCAGCAGCTTAGTGGCTAGCGGGATCTCCTACGAGCAGTACTTC. Translation: CASSLVASGISYEQYF.